This T cell receptor beta chain appears in the sequencing data of a study of OX40 agonist ivuxolimab in advanced cancers. Study-wide background: Partial response was recorded in three patients: one hepatocellular carcinoma and two cutaneous melanoma cases. Notes on the study in general: At 0.1 to 3.0 mg/kg, CD4+ and CD8+ blood T cells expanded clonally by week 6.

The V end was cut by 0 bases, the J end by 0 bases, with 12 bases between. The V gene's germline CDR1 is MGHRA and CDR2 YSYEKL. The CDR3 is 17 amino acids. To note about this clone: Its antigen is undetermined.

Libraries were prepared by immunoSEQ multiplex PCR; TCRdb keeps only in-frame clonotypes and omits some of them. The sample contains tens of thousands of clones, about four fifths of which appear only once. Sequenced here: CD4+ or CD8+ T cells sorted from blood, sampled in a trial of the OX40 agonist ivuxolimab. The chain is built from TRBV4-1 and TRBJ1-5; D gene unclear. The receptor comes from an adult with an advanced solid tumor such as melanoma, head and neck, liver or kidney cancer. As DNA, the CDR3 is TGCGCCAGCAGCCAAGACGCGCAGTACTATAGCAATCAGCCCCAGCATTTT. Amino acid sequence: CASSQDAQYYSNQPQHF.